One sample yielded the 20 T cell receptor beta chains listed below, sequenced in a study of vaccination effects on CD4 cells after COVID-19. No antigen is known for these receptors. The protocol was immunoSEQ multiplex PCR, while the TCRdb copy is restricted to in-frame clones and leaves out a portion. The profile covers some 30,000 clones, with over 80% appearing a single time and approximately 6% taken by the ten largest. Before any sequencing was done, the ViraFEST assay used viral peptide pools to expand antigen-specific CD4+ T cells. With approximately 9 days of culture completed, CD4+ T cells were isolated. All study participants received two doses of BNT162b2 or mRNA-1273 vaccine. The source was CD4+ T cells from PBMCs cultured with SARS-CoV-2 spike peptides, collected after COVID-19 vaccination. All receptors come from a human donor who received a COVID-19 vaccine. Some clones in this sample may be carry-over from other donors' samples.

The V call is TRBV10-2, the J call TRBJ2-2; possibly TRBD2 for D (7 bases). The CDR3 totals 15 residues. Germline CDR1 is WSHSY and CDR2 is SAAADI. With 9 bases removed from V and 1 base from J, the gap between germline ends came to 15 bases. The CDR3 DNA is TGCGCCAGGCCTGGGGGGGGGCGGAACACCGGGGAGCTGTTTTTT. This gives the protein CARPGGGRNTGELFF.

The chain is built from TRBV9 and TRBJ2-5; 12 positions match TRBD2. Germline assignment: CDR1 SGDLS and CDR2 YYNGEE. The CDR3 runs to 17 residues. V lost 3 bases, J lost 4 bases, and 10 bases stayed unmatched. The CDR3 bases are TGTGCCAGCAGCGGGGGACTAGCGGGTCTTTGGGGAGAGACCCAGTACTTC. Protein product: CASSGGLAGLWGETQYF.

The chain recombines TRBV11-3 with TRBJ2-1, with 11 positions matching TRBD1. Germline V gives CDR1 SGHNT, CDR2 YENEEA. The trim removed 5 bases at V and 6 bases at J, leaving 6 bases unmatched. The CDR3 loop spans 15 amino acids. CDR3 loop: CASSRGQGALNEQFF. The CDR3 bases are TGTGCCAGCAGCCGCGGACAGGGGGCTCTCAATGAGCAGTTCTTC.

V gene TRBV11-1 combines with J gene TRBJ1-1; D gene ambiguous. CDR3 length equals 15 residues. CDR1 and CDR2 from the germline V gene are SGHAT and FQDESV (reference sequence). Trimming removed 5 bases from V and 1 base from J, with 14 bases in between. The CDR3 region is CASSPYRGANTEAFF. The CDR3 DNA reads TGTGCCAGCAGCCCCTACCGGGGAGCGAACACTGAAGCTTTCTTT.

CDR3 region: CASSFDGGPPTDTQYF. The CDR3 nucleotides are TGCGCCAGCAGCTTCGACGGGGGGCCACCCACAGATACGCAGTATTTT. This chain joins TRBV5-1 and TRBJ2-3; possibly TRBD2 for D (7 bases). The CDR3 extends over 16 amino acids. Germline CDR1 is SGHRS and CDR2 is YFSETQ. The V and J ends lost 2 bases and 2 bases respectively, with 15 bases between them. The full variable domain, with the rest looked up from reference TRBV5-1 and TRBJ2-3, is KAGVTQTPRYLIKTRGQQVTLSCSPISGHRSVSWYQQTPGQGLQFLFEYFSETQRNKGNFPGRFSGRQFSNSRSEMNVSTLELGDSALYLCASSFDGGPPTDTQYFGPGTRLTVL.

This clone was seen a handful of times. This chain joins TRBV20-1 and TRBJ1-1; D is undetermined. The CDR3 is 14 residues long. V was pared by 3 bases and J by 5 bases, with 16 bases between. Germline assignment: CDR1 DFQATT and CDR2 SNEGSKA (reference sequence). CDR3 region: CSASHLGSGTEAFF. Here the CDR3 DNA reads TGCAGTGCTAGTCATCTGGGGTCGGGAACTGAAGCTTTCTTT.

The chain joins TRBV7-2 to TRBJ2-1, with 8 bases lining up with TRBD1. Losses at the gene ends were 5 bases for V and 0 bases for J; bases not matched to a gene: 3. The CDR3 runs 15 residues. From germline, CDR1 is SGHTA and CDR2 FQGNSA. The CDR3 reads CASSNTGGSYNEQFF. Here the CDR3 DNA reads TGTGCCAGCAGCAACACAGGGGGCTCCTACAATGAGCAGTTCTTC.

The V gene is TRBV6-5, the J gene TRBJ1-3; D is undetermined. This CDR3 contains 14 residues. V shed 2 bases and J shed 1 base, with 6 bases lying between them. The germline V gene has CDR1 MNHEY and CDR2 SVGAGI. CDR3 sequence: CASSYGSSGNTIYF. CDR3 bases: TGTGCCAGCAGTTACGGATCTTCTGGAAACACCATATATTTT.

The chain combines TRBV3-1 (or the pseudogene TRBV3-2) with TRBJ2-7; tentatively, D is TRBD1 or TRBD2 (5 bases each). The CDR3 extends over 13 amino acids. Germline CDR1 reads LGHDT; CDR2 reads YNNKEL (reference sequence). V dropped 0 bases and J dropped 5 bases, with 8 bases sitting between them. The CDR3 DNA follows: TGTGCCAGCAGCCAAGATAGAGGGGACGAGCAGTACTTC. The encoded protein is CASSQDRGDEQYF.

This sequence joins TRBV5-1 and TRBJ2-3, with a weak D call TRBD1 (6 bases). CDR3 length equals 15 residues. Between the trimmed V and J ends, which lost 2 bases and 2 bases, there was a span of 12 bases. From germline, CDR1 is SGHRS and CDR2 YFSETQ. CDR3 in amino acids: CASSLRDTSTDTQYF. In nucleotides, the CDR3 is TGCGCCAGCAGCTTACGGGACACCTCCACAGATACGCAGTATTTT.

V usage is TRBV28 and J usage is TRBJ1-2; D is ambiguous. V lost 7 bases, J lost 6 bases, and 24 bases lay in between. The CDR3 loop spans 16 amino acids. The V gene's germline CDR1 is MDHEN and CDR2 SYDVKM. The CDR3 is CASKLAGRFGRDGYTF. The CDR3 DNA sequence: TGTGCCAGCAAATTGGCAGGCCGGTTTGGCAGAGATGGCTACACCTTC.

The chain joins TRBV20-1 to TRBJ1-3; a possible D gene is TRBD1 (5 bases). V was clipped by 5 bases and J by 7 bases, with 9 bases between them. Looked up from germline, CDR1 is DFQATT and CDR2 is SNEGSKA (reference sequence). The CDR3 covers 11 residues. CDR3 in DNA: TGCAGTGCTTCGGAGGGGAACACCATATATTTT. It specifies CSASEGNTIYF.

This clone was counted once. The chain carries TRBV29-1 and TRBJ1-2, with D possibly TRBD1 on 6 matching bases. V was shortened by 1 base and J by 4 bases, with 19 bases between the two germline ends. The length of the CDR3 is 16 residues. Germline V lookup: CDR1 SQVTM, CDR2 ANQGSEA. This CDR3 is CSVEGGWDKAGYGYTF. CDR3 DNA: TGCAGCGTTGAAGGGGGTTGGGACAAGGCGGGCTATGGCTACACCTTC. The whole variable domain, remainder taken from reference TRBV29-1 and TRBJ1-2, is SAVISQKPSRDICQRGTSLTIQCQVDSQVTMMFWYRQQPGQSLTLIATANQGSEATYESGFVIDKFPISRPNLTFSTLTVSNMSPEDSSIYLCSVEGGWDKAGYGYTFGSGTRLTVV.

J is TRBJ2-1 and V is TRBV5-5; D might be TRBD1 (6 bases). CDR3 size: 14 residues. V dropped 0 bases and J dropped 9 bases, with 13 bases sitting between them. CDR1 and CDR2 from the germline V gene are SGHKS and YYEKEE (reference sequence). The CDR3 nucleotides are TGTGCCAGCAGCTTGGTCCAGGGGTTGGGTGAGCAGTTCTTC. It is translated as CASSLVQGLGEQFF.

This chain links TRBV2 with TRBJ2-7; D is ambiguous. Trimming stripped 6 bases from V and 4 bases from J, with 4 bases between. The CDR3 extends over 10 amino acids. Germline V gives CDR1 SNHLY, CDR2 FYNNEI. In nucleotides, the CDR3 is TGTGCCAGCAGCGGGTACGAGCAGTACGTC. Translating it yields CASSGYEQYV.

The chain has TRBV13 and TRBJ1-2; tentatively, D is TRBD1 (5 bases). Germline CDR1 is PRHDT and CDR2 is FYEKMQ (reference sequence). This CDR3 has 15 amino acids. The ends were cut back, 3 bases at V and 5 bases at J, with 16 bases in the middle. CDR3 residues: CASSFGGASGYGYTF. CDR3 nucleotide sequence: TGTGCCAGCAGCTTCGGAGGGGCGTCAGGATATGGCTACACCTTC.

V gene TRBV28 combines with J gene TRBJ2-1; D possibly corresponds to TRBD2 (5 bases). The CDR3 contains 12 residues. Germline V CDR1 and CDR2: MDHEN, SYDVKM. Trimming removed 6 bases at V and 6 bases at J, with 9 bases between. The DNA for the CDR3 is TGTGCCAGCAGATCTAGCATCAATGAGCAGTTCTTC. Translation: CASRSSINEQFF.

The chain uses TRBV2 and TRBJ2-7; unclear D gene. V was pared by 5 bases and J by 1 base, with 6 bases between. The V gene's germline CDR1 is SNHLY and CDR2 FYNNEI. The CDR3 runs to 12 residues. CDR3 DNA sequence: TGTGCCAGCAGTCCCGTGTCCTACGAGCAGTACGTC. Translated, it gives CASSPVSYEQYV.

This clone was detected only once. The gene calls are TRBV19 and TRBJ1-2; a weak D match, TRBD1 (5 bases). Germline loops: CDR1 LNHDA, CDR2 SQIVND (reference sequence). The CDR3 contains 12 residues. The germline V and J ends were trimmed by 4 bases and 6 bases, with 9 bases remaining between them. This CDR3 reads CASSTRAHGYTF. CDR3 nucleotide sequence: TGTGCCAGTAGTACCAGGGCGCATGGCTACACCTTC.

CDR3 sequence reads: CAIRRVGGPMNTEAFF. CDR3 in DNA: TGTGCCATCAGGCGAGTAGGGGGACCCATGAACACTGAAGCTTTCTTT. J is TRBJ1-1 and V is TRBV10-3, with D maybe TRBD1 (6 bases). V lost 6 bases and J 0 bases, leaving 17 bases between the germline ends. Germline V lookup: CDR1 ENHRY, CDR2 SYGVKD. The CDR3 is made up of 16 amino acids.